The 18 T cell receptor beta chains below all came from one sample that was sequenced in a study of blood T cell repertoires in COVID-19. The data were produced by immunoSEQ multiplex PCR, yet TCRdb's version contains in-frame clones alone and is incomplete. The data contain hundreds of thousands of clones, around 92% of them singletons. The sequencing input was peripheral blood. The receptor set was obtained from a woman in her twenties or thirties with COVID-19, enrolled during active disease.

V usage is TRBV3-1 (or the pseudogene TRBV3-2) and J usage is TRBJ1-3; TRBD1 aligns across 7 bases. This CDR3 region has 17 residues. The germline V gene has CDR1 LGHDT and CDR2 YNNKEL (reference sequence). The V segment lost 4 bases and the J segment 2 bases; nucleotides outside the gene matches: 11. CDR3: CASSRRQGAMTGNTIYF. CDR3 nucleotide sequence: TGTGCCAGCAGCCGTCGACAGGGAGCAATGACTGGAAACACCATATATTTT.

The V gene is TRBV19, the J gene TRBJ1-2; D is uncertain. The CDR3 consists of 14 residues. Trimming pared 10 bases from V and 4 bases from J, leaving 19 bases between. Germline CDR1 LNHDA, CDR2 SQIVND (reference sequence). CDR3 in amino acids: CATGPIGPSYGYTF. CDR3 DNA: TGTGCCACTGGGCCAATCGGCCCGAGCTATGGCTACACCTTC.

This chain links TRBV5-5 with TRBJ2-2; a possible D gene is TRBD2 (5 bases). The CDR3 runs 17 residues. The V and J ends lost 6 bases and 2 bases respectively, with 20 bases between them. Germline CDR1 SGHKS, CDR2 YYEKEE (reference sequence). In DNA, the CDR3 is TGTGCCAGCAACCCTATACTGGCCAGCGGAAACACCGGGGAGCTGTTTTTT. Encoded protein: CASNPILASGNTGELFF.

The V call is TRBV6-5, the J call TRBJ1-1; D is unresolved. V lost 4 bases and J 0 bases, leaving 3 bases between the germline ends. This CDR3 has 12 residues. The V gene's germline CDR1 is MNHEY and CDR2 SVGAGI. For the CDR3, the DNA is TGTGCCAGCAGTTTCTTGAACACTGAAGCTTTCTTT. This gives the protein CASSFLNTEAFF.

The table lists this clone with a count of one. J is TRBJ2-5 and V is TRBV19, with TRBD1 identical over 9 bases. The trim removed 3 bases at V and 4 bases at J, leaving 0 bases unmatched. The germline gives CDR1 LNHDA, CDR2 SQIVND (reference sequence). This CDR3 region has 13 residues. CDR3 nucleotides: TGTGCCAGTAGTATGACAGGGGGAGAGACCCAGTACTTC. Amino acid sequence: CASSMTGGETQYF.

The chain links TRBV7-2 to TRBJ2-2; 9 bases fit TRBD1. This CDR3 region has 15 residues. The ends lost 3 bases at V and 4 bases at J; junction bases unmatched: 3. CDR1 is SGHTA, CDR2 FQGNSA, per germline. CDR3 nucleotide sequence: TGTGCCAGCAGCTTGGACAGGGGTGGCACCGGGGAGCTGTTTTTT. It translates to CASSLDRGGTGELFF.

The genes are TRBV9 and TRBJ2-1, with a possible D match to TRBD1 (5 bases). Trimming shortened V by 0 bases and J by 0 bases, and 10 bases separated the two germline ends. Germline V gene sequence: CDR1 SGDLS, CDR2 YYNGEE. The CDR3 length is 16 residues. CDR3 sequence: CASSVGAGISYNEQFF. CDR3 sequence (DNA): TGTGCCAGCAGCGTAGGGGCAGGGATCTCCTACAATGAGCAGTTCTTC.

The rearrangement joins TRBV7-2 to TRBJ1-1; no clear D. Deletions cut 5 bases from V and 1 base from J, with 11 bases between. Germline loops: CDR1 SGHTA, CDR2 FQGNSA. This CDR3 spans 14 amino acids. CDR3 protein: CASSTTGGNTEAFF. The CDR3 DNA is TGTGCCAGCAGCACGACTGGAGGGAACACTGAAGCTTTCTTT.

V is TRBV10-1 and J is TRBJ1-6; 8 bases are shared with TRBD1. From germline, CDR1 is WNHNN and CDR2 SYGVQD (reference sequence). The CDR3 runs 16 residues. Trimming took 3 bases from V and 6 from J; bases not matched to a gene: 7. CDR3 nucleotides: TGCGCCAGCAGTGACCGGACAGGGAACGTTAATTCACCCCTCCACTTT. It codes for CASSDRTGNVNSPLHF.

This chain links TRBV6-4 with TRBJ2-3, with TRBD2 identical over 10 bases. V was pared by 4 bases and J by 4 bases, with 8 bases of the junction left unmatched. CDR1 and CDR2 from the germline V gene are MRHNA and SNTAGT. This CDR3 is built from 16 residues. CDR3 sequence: CASSAGQRGGSDTQYF. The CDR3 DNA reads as TGTGCCAGCAGTGCCGGACAGCGGGGGGGCTCAGATACGCAGTATTTT.

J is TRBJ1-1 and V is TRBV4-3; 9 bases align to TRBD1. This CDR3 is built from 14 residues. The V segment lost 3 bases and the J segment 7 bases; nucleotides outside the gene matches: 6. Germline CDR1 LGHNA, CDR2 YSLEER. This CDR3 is CASSQLTGGGEAFF. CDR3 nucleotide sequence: TGCGCCAGCAGCCAGCTTACAGGGGGCGGTGAAGCTTTCTTT.

CDR3 region: CASSQQGPPRYF. The CDR3 region has the DNA TGTGCCAGCAGCCAACAGGGGCCGCCACGATATTTT. The chain joins TRBV14 to TRBJ1-3; possible D gene TRBD1, 6 bases. The CDR3 has 12 residues. Germline CDR1 is SGHDN and CDR2 is FVKESK. Trimming left V 2 bases short and J 15 bases short, with 14 bases between.

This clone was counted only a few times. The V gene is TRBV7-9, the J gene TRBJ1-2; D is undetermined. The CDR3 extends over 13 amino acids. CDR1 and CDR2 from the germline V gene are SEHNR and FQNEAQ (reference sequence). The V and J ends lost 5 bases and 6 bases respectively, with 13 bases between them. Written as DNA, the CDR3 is TGTGCCAGCAGCCCTTCGAACGGTGATGGCTACACCTTC. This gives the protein CASSPSNGDGYTF.

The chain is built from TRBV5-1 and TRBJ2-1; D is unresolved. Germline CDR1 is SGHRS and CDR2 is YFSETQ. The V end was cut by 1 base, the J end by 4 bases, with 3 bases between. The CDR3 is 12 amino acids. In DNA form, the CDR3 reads TGCGCCAGCAGCTTGTTATACAATGAGCAGTTCTTC. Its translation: CASSLLYNEQFF.

The CDR3 loop is CASSPGSYNSPLHF. The CDR3 nucleotides read TGTGCCAGCAGCCCCGGCTCCTATAATTCACCCCTCCACTTT. The chain recombines TRBV7-9 with TRBJ1-6; no clear D. The CDR3 length is 14 residues. Trimming pared 5 bases from V and 0 bases from J, leaving 5 bases between. Germline V CDR1 and CDR2: SEHNR, FQNEAQ (reference sequence).

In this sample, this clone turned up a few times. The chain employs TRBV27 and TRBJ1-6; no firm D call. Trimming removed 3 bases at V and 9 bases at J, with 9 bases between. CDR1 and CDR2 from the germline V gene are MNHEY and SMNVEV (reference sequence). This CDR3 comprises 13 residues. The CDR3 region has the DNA TGTGCCAGCAGTTTGGTACCGGGTTCACCCCTCCACTTT. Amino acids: CASSLVPGSPLHF.

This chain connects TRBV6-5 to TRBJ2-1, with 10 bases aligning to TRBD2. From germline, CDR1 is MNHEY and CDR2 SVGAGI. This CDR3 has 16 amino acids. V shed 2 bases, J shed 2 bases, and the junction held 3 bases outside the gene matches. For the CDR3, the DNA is TGTGCCAGCAGTTACGGAGCGGGGGGGCCCTACAATGAGCAGTTCTTC. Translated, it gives CASSYGAGGPYNEQFF.

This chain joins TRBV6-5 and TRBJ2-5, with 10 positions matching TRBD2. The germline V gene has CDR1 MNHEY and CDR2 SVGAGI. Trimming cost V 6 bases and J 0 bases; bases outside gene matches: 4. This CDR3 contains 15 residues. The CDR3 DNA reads TGTGCCAGCAGAAGACTAGCGGGCGACCAAGAGACCCAGTACTTC. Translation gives CASRRLAGDQETQYF.